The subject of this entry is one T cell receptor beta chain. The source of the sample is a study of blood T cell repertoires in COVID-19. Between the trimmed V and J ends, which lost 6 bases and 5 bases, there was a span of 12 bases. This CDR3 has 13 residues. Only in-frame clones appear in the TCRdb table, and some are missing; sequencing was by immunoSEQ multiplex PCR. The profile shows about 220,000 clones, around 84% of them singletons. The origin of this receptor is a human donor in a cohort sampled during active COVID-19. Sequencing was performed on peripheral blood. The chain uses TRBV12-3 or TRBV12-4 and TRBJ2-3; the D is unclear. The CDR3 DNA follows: TGTGCCAGCAGCATCCTAGTAGGAGATACGCAGTATTTT. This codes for CASSILVGDTQYF.